This record looks at one T cell receptor (beta chain) sequence and its context. Its antigen is currently unknown. The authors' processing: Filtering differed because ImmunoSEQ produced junction-only sequences that carried no quality scores. Clones were read by immunoSEQ multiplex PCR, and TCRdb kept only the in-frame ones, dropping some. V and J calls and clone size are as listed in that table; D and trimming were resolved from the DNA. The table includes roughly 500,000 clones, more than 65% detected once. This sample was included in a study of shared clonotypes between healthy human individuals. Broader study findings: Researchers sampled blood only, noting tissue repertoires likely differ.

This CDR3 has 16 residues. Germline V gene data show CDR1 as MDHEN and CDR2 as SYDVKM. V was clipped by 1 base and J by 0 bases, with 10 bases between them. The chain joins TRBV28 to TRBJ1-3, with unresolved D. The TCR sequence derives from a woman aged 35 to 49 in good health. Some clones in this sample may be carry-over from other donors' samples. The sequencing sample was made of PBMCs. In DNA, the CDR3 is TGTGCCAGCAGTTTATCAGGACTGACCTCTGGAAACACCATATATTTT. Residues: CASSLSGLTSGNTIYF.